This T cell receptor beta chain was retrieved from a study of blood T cell repertoires in COVID-19. Study details: PBMCs, B-cell-depleted T cells, or T cells provided the cDNA or gDNA that made up the material.

This clone appeared once. The CDR3 runs to 13 residues. Trimming removed 3 bases at V and 5 bases at J, with 11 bases between. Profiling relied on immunoSEQ multiplex PCR, and the TCRdb table lists in-frame clones only, not all of them. The sample has roughly 300,000 clones; around 87% are singletons. The sequencing input was peripheral blood. The receptor was derived from a woman aged 50 to 60 who had recovered from COVID-19. The chain has TRBV12-3 or TRBV12-4 and TRBJ2-7; D not resolved. CDR3 amino acids: CASSFRSLDEQYF. In DNA, the CDR3 is TGTGCCAGCAGTTTCAGGTCCCTGGACGAGCAGTACTTC.